This entry lists 9 T cell receptor beta chains sequenced from one sample in a study of tumor-infiltrating lymphocytes in primary liver carcinoma. Taking about 18-31 mg of unsorted bulk tissue, the authors co-extracted RNA and DNA. Researchers generated TCR beta cDNA from roughly 500 ng of total RNA, relying on a constant-region primer. Generation of the TCR beta libraries relied on three nested multiplex PCR rounds using slightly modified ARM-PCR. Primers for the first two PCR rounds were TRBV1-TRBV30 forward primers and a C-beta reverse primer (around 10 cycles per round). In TCRdb, the multiplex PCR reads were re-called with MiXCR into one record per CDR3 protein. In the table there are approximately 73,000 distinct CDR3 sequences, over 70% of which are singletons. Sample: liver tumor tissue from sampling region 4. The sample's subset: tumor region T4, right-lateral pole. The receptor source for this set is a woman between 55 and 75 years old with primary liver carcinoma and hepatitis B virus infection.

A remark on this clonotype: The junction does not match germline at one end; this may be a read error. This chain uses TRBV6-2 or TRBV6-3 with TRBJ2-1, with 9 nucleotides matching TRBD1. Germline assignment: CDR1 MNHEY and CDR2 SVGEGT. CDR3 length: 17 residues. The CDR3 DNA follows: TGTGCCAGCAGTTACCTTATAGAGGACAGGGGTCACAATGAACAGTTCTTC. Amino acids: CASSYLIEDRGHNEQFF.

The V and J genes are TRBV18 and TRBJ2-3; possibly TRBD2 for D (6 bases). Germline values: CDR1 KGHSH, CDR2 LQKENI. The CDR3 length is 15 residues. The V gene lost 2 bases and the J gene lost 4 bases, with 13 bases spanning the gap. This CDR3 is CASSPWAGLPDTQYF. Here the CDR3 DNA reads TGTGCCAGCTCACCATGGGCGGGACTCCCAGATACGCAGTATTTT.

Notes on this clonotype: The CDR3 carries no conserved terminal phenylalanine or tryptophan, so it likely arises from a read error. This sequence joins TRBV12-3 or TRBV12-4 and TRBJ1-6; a possible D gene is TRBD1 (6 bases). The CDR3 consists of 14 residues. The CDR3 reads CAGSAQGDNSPLHS. The CDR3 DNA follows: TGTGCCGGCAGTGCACAGGGCGATAATTCACCCCTCCACTCT.

The rearrangement links TRBV12-3 or TRBV12-4 to TRBJ2-7; D unresolved. This CDR3 is 14 amino acids long. Trimming shortened V by 0 bases and J by 1 base, and 7 bases separated the two germline ends. This CDR3 reads CASSLATGSYEQYF. Written as DNA, the CDR3 is TGTGCCAGCAGTTTAGCTACTGGATCCTACGAGCAGTACTTC.

This clonotype is medium-sized by share. This chain connects TRBV29-1 to TRBJ2-7; 8 nucleotides align to TRBD1. With 5 bases clipped from V and 0 bases from J, the junction kept 6 bases outside the gene matches. CDR3 length equals 14 residues. Germline loops: CDR1 SQVTM, CDR2 ANQGSEA. The CDR3 reads CSVTGTGSSYEQYF. CDR3 in DNA: TGCAGCGTTACCGGGACAGGTAGCTCCTACGAGCAGTACTTC.

Notes on this clonotype: Here the CDR3 omits its conserved ending phenylalanine or tryptophan, so a read error is the likely source. The chain carries TRBV11-3 and TRBJ2-1; 7 nucleotides agree with TRBD2. Matching the DNA end better, TRBJ2-7 makes the J call doubtful. Germline CDR1 is SGHNT and CDR2 is YENEEA. The CDR3 spans 17 residues. The CDR3 is CTSSLGRGEWGVDEQYL. CDR3 DNA sequence: TGTACCAGCAGCTTAGGTCGGGGGGAGTGGGGTGTTGATGAGCAGTACCTC.

A word on this clonotype: With a much larger clone just one base away, this may be a read error. The chain links TRBV7-9 to TRBJ2-5; 7 bases match TRBD1. This CDR3 has 13 residues. Germline V lookup: CDR1 SEHNR, CDR2 FQNEAQ (reference sequence). The CDR3 here is CTSSVQGQETQYF. In DNA form, the CDR3 reads TGTACCAGCAGCGTACAGGGGCAAGAGACCCAGTACTTC.

As regards this clonotype: At one of its ends the junction is not consistent with the germline gene, which may arise from a read error. The chain recombines TRBV29-1 with TRBJ2-5, with 8 bases aligning to TRBD2. The length of the CDR3 is 14 residues. Germline assignment: CDR1 SQVTM and CDR2 ANQGSEA. CDR3 amino acids: CSVAAAGAIETQHF. The DNA of the CDR3 is TGCAGCGTTGCGGCAGCGGGGGCTATAGAGACCCAGCATTTC.

The chain links TRBV6-2 or TRBV6-3 to TRBJ2-1; unclear D gene. Between the trimmed V and J ends, which lost 2 bases and 6 bases, there was a span of 8 bases. The CDR3 covers 13 residues. Germline CDR1 is MNHEY and CDR2 is SVGEGT. As DNA, the CDR3 is TGTGCCAGCAGTTACCAGTTGGGCAATGAGCAGTTCTTC. The encoded protein is CASSYQLGNEQFF.